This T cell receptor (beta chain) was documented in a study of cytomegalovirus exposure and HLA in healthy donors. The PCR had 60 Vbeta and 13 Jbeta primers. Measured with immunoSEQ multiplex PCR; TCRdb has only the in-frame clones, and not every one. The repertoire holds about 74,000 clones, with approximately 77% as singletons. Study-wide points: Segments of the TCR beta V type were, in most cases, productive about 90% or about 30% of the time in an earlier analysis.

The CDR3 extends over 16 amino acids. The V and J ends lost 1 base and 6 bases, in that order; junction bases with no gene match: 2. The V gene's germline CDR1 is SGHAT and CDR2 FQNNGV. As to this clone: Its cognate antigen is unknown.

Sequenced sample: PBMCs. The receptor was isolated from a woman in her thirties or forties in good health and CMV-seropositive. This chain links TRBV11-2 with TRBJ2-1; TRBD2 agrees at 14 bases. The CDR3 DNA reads TGTGCCAGCAGCTTAGGGGGGACTAGCGGGGGCAATGAGCAGTTCTTC. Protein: CASSLGGTSGGNEQFF.